The next 32 T cell receptor beta chains were all read from a single sample in a study of naive and memory T cell subsets listed by TCRdb under 2017. Libraries came from 5' RACE. The run used an Illumina MiSeq. The ligated cDNA was amplified in four rounds of PCR with nested alpha and beta constant region primers together with the SP2 primer. The public reads were quality trimmed at Q25 with fastp and then assembled into clones with MiXCR by TCRdb, keeping productive beta chains. For every CDR3 protein sequence, its rows merge into one entry that carries the most common genes and DNA. The sample has tens of thousands of distinct CDR3 sequences on record, approximately 7.2% of them singletons. The ten largest clonotypes hold around 10% of the sample. The study described a robust, sensitive protocol for amplifying, sequencing and analyzing TCRs, using 3' ligation of a UMI-containing oligonucleotide to TCR cDNA.

Every receptor here comes from a male donor in good health.

Concerning this clonotype: This may stem from a read error, because a much larger clone lies one nucleotide away. This chain uses TRBV20-1 with TRBJ1-1; D remains unclear. Per germline, CDR1 DFQATT and CDR2 SNEGSKA (reference sequence). The CDR3 is 14 residues long. The CDR3 nucleotides are TGCAGTGCTAGAGGTGGGCGGTCGAACAGTGAAGCTTTCTTT. Translating gives CSARGGRSNSEAFF.

This chain joins TRBV19 and TRBJ2-2; 10 bases match TRBD1. This CDR3 has 16 residues. The V and J ends lost 5 bases and 4 bases, in that order; junction bases with no gene match: 7. CDR1 and CDR2 (germline): LNHDA, SQIVND (reference sequence). CDR3 loop: CASSSSRDRGTGELFF. CDR3 bases: TGTGCCAGTAGTTCGAGCCGGGACAGGGGCACCGGGGAGCTGTTTTTT.

This clonotype showed up just a few times. The V and J genes are TRBV19 and TRBJ2-1; D uncertain. CDR1 LNHDA and CDR2 SQIVND come from the germline V gene (reference sequence). The CDR3 loop spans 15 amino acids. The V and J ends lost 5 bases and 0 bases respectively, with 11 bases between them. The DNA of the CDR3 is TGTGCCAGTAGTCTTGTGGGCAGCTCCTACAATGAGCAGTTCTTC. Translation gives CASSLVGSSYNEQFF.

This clonotype was counted only a few times. The chain employs TRBV12-3 or TRBV12-4 and TRBJ2-1; tentative D call: TRBD1 (7 bases). This CDR3 is 12 amino acids long. With 1 base removed from V and 14 bases from J, the gap between germline ends came to 12 bases. CDR3 amino acids: CASSLVARGEFF. The CDR3 bases are TGTGCCAGCAGTTTAGTCGCCAGGGGGGAGTTCTTC.

The table lists this clonotype with many counts. V gene TRBV3-1 combines with J gene TRBJ2-7; D unresolved. The germline V gene encodes CDR1 LGHDT and CDR2 YNNKEL (reference sequence). Trimming cost V 4 bases and J 0 bases, with 4 bases left between them. The CDR3 consists of 12 residues. CDR3 in amino acids: CASSPRSYEQYF. The CDR3 nucleotides are TGTGCCAGCAGCCCCCGCTCCTACGAGCAGTACTTC.

The table lists this clonotype with many counts. This rearrangement joins TRBV12-3 or TRBV12-4 to TRBJ2-1, with 15 bases identical to TRBD2. The CDR3 length is 18 residues. Trimming cost V 10 bases and J 1 base; bases outside gene matches: 11. The CDR3 region is CATKSGTSGGRSYNEQFF. The CDR3 coding sequence is TGTGCCACCAAATCCGGGACTAGCGGGGGGAGGTCCTACAATGAGCAGTTCTTC.

This clonotype was seen at least ten times. The genes are TRBV7-6 and TRBJ2-2, with 9 bases identical to TRBD2. The V and J ends lost 5 bases and 1 base, in that order; junction bases with no gene match: 2. The CDR3 has 15 residues. Germline values: CDR1 SGHVS, CDR2 FNYEAQ. As DNA, the CDR3 is TGTGCCAGCAGCCAGACTAGCGGGAACACCGGGGAGCTGTTTTTT. Protein: CASSQTSGNTGELFF.

The chain combines TRBV5-1 with TRBJ2-5; TRBD2 is a possible D gene (5 bases). Germline lookup yields CDR1 SGHRS and CDR2 YFSETQ. Trimming stripped 4 bases from V and 1 base from J, with 14 bases between. The CDR3 spans 15 residues. CDR3 sequence (DNA): TGCGCCAGCAGCACTACCGGGAATCCCCAAGAGACCCAGTACTTC. Its protein product is CASSTTGNPQETQYF.

The genes are TRBV6-5 and TRBJ2-1; TRBD2 matches at 8 bases. The CDR3 is made up of 13 amino acids. With 8 bases clipped from V and 3 bases from J, the junction kept 3 bases outside the gene matches. The germline gives CDR1 MNHEY, CDR2 SVGAGI. CDR3 loop: CASGLAGYNEQFF. Here the CDR3 DNA reads TGTGCCAGCGGGCTAGCGGGCTACAATGAGCAGTTCTTC.

The V gene is TRBV5-4, the J gene TRBJ2-1; 10 nucleotides line up with TRBD1. The germline CDR1 and CDR2 sequences are SGHNT and YYREEE (reference sequence). J gave up 6 bases and V 0 bases, and 12 bases lay outside the gene matches. This CDR3 is 18 amino acids long. In DNA, the CDR3 is TGTGCCAGCAGCTTGGAGGAAGGTGCGGGACAGGGGTCCAATGAGCAGTTCTTC. Translated, it gives CASSLEEGAGQGSNEQFF.

This clonotype was seen ten or more times. This sequence joins TRBV6-5 and TRBJ2-5, with D perhaps matching TRBD1 or TRBD2 (5 bases each). V lost 6 bases to trimming and J lost 1 base, with 15 bases between them. CDR1 is MNHEY, CDR2 SVGAGI, per germline. The CDR3 contains 15 residues. CDR3 in amino acids: CASSSNGAAQETQYF. DNA of the CDR3: TGTGCCAGCAGCTCCAACGGGGCAGCCCAAGAGACCCAGTACTTC.

The chain couples TRBV25-1 to TRBJ2-1, with D possibly TRBD1 on 5 matching bases. Trimming left V 3 bases short and J 4 bases short, with 16 bases between. Germline V gene sequence: CDR1 MGHDK, CDR2 SYGVNS. CDR3 length equals 16 residues. This CDR3 is CASSDTTVWVYNEQFF. The CDR3 bases are TGTGCCAGCAGTGACACGACAGTCTGGGTATACAATGAGCAGTTCTTC. The full variable domain, completed using reference TRBV25-1 and TRBJ2-1, is EADIYQTPRYLVIGTGKKITLECSQTMGHDKMYWYQQDPGMELHLIHYSYGVNSTEKGDLSSESTVSRIRTEHFPLTLESARPSHTSQYLCASSDTTVWVYNEQFFGPGTRLTVL.

J is TRBJ2-3 and V is TRBV11-2; the match to TRBD2 covers 11 bases. The CDR3 totals 15 residues. The germline V gene encodes CDR1 SGHAT and CDR2 FQNNGV. V lost 5 bases to trimming and J lost 1 base; unmatched junction nucleotides: 2. The CDR3 here is CASSKLAGGTDTQYF. The CDR3 bases are TGTGCCAGCAGCAAACTAGCGGGGGGCACAGATACGCAGTATTTT.

This chain links TRBV19 with TRBJ2-7, with a weak D call TRBD2 (7 bases). Germline V gives CDR1 LNHDA, CDR2 SQIVND (reference sequence). The CDR3 extends over 18 amino acids. The ends were cut back, 1 base at V and 7 bases at J, with 26 bases in the middle. In nucleotides, the CDR3 is TGTGCCAGTAGTATAGCTGCGTCGGGGGGCACTACCCCACGGGAGCAGTACTTC. Translation: CASSIAASGGTTPREQYF. The whole variable domain, filled in from reference TRBV19 and TRBJ2-7, reads DGGITQSPKYLFRKEGQNVTLSCEQNLNHDAMYWYRQDPGQGLRLIYYSQIVNDFQKGDIAEGYSVSREKKESFPLTVTSAQKNPTAFYLCASSIAASGGTTPREQYFGPGTRLTVT.

The chain combines TRBV5-1 with TRBJ1-6; D unclear. Trimming stripped 0 bases from V and 7 bases from J, with 5 bases between. This CDR3 is built from 13 residues. Germline V CDR1 and CDR2: SGHRS, YFSETQ. This CDR3 is CASSLAINSPLHF. For the CDR3, the DNA is TGCGCCAGCAGCTTGGCCATCAATTCACCCCTCCACTTT.

The V call is TRBV7-9, the J call TRBJ2-3; D call uncertain. The germline V and J ends were trimmed by 5 bases and 5 bases, with 14 bases remaining between them. The CDR3 is 14 amino acids. The germline V gene has CDR1 SEHNR and CDR2 FQNEAQ (reference sequence). In DNA form, the CDR3 reads TGTGCCAGCAGCCGCCGCGGCGAACGAGATACGCAGTATTTT. Translating gives CASSRRGERDTQYF. Looking up the rest from reference TRBV7-9 and TRBJ2-3 gives the full variable domain: DTGVSQNPRHKITKRGQNVTFRCDPISEHNRLYWYRQTLGQGPEFLTYFQNEAQLEKSRLLSDRFSAERPKGSFSTLEIQRTEQGDSAMYLCASSRRGERDTQYFGPGTRLTVL.

This clonotype has only a few counts. The chain joins TRBV6-6 to TRBJ2-7; 9 bases match TRBD2. Trimming removed 3 bases from V and 4 bases from J; junction bases left unmatched: 7. This CDR3 is built from 15 residues. The germline gives CDR1 MNHNY, CDR2 SVGAGI (reference sequence). This chain's CDR3 is CASSYSTSGLYEQYF. The CDR3 bases are TGTGCCAGCAGTTATTCGACTAGCGGACTGTACGAGCAGTACTTC.

This clonotype has at least ten counts. The V call is TRBV12-3 or TRBV12-4, the J call TRBJ2-7; 10 bases map to TRBD1. With 3 bases clipped from V and 2 bases from J, the junction kept 1 base outside the gene matches. The CDR3 runs 14 residues. DNA for the CDR3: TGTGCCAGCAGTTTGGGACAGGGGACCTACGAGCAGTACTTC. The encoded protein is CASSLGQGTYEQYF.

This clonotype came up a few times. The genes are TRBV29-1 and TRBJ2-3; maybe TRBD2 (5 bases). CDR1 and CDR2 from the germline V gene are SQVTM and ANQGSEA. This CDR3 comprises 11 residues. The ends were cut back, 6 bases at V and 2 bases at J, with 6 bases in the middle. The chain's CDR3 is CSVGITDTQYF. The CDR3 bases are TGCAGCGTCGGGATCACAGATACGCAGTATTTT.

This clonotype was detected ten times or more. This chain joins TRBV3-1 and TRBJ2-5; D possibly corresponds to TRBD2 (5 bases). Trimming took off 0 bases at V and 1 base at J, with 6 bases between the two ends. CDR3 length: 14 residues. Per germline, CDR1 LGHDT and CDR2 YNNKEL (reference sequence). The CDR3 region is CASSQEAAQETQYF. CDR3 in DNA: TGTGCCAGCAGCCAAGAAGCGGCCCAAGAGACCCAGTACTTC.

This clonotype was detected ten times or more. J is TRBJ2-1 and V is TRBV20-1; 8 bases line up with TRBD2. The CDR3 loop spans 14 amino acids. CDR1 and CDR2 from the germline V gene are DFQATT and SNEGSKA (reference sequence). The V and J ends lost 6 bases and 6 bases, in that order; junction bases with no gene match: 10. CDR3 bases: TGCAGTGCGCACGGAAGGACTAGCTTCAATGAGCAGTTCTTC. The encoded protein is CSAHGRTSFNEQFF.

This clonotype was detected a few times. V is TRBV2 and J is TRBJ2-7; 12 bases are a match to TRBD1. The ends lost 6 bases at V and 7 bases at J; junction bases unmatched: 7. This CDR3 has 14 amino acids. Germline CDR1 and CDR2: SNHLY and FYNNEI. The CDR3 nucleotides read TGTGCCAGCAGGACCGGGACAGGGGGCCGGGAGCAGTACTTC. This translates into CASRTGTGGREQYF.

This chain joins TRBV3-1 and TRBJ1-6, with D possibly being TRBD1 (6 bases). The CDR3 totals 14 residues. The V gene lost 4 bases and the J gene lost 9 bases, with 13 bases spanning the gap. CDR1 and CDR2 (germline): LGHDT, YNNKEL (reference sequence). This chain's CDR3 is CASSLQGVRSPLHF. CDR3 in DNA: TGTGCCAGCAGCCTACAGGGAGTTCGTTCACCCCTCCACTTT.

Note on this clonotype: A much larger clone is a single base away; this may be a read error. The chain couples TRBV10-2 to TRBJ1-6; D gene uncertain. CDR3 size: 14 residues. V lost 10 bases to trimming and J lost 4 bases, with 14 bases between them. CDR1 WSHSY and CDR2 SAAADI come from the germline V gene. CDR3 in amino acids: CAIKGGRYNSPLHF. CDR3 nucleotide sequence: TGCGCCATTAAAGGAGGAAGATATAATTCACCCCTCCACTTT.

This clonotype has more than one count but fewer than ten. J is TRBJ2-2 and V is TRBV10-2; D may be TRBD1 (6 bases). Trimming stripped 6 bases from V and 0 bases from J, with 11 bases between. The germline gives CDR1 WSHSY, CDR2 SAAADI. This CDR3 is built from 15 residues. CDR3 in amino acids: CASRLRTANTGELFF. In DNA form, the CDR3 reads TGCGCCAGCAGATTAAGGACAGCGAACACCGGGGAGCTGTTTTTT.

This chain connects TRBV5-1 to TRBJ2-1; D may be TRBD2 (5 bases). Germline loops: CDR1 SGHRS, CDR2 YFSETQ. This CDR3 is built from 14 residues. V gave up 1 base and J gave up 4 bases, with 9 bases separating them. The CDR3 reads CASSLNGEYNEQFF. Written as DNA, the CDR3 is TGCGCCAGCAGCTTGAACGGGGAATACAATGAGCAGTTCTTC.

A few counts support this clonotype. The chain couples TRBV3-1 to TRBJ1-2, with a tentative D call TRBD1 (6 bases). V lost 0 bases to trimming and J lost 6 bases, with 11 bases between them. In germline, CDR1 is LGHDT, CDR2 YNNKEL (reference sequence). This CDR3 has 14 residues. The CDR3 reads CASSQEGGFDGYTF. In nucleotides, the CDR3 is TGTGCCAGCAGCCAAGAAGGGGGGTTCGATGGCTACACCTTC.

In this sample, this clonotype turned up a few times. The J gene is TRBJ2-1, the V gene TRBV11-3, with 7 bases that match TRBD2. CDR1 and CDR2 (germline): SGHNT, YENEEA. This CDR3 contains 16 residues. V trimming: 1 base; J trimming: 2 bases; junction bases outside the gene matches: 5. CDR3: CASSLGNSGAYNEQFF. CDR3 DNA sequence: TGTGCCAGCAGCTTAGGCAACAGCGGGGCCTACAATGAGCAGTTCTTC. Full variable domain (remainder filled in from reference TRBV11-3 and TRBJ2-1): EAGVVQSPRYKIIEKKQPVAFWCNPISGHNTLYWYLQNLGQGPELLIRYENEEAVDDSQLPKDRFSAERLKGVDSTLKIQPAELGDSAVYLCASSLGNSGAYNEQFFGPGTRLTVL.

This clonotype came up many times. The chain recombines TRBV10-2 with TRBJ2-7; unclear D gene. The CDR3 loop spans 13 amino acids. Germline V lookup: CDR1 WSHSY, CDR2 SAAADI. With 3 bases removed from V and 1 base from J, the gap between germline ends came to 7 bases. DNA for the CDR3: TGCGCCAGCAGTGACGGGCTATCCTACGAGCAGTACTTC. It translates to CASSDGLSYEQYF.

Only a few counts were recorded for this clonotype. The rearrangement uses TRBV19 and TRBJ1-1, with D possibly TRBD1 on 5 matching bases. The CDR3 consists of 12 residues. Per germline, CDR1 LNHDA and CDR2 SQIVND (reference sequence). V dropped 7 bases and J dropped 3 bases, with 9 bases sitting between them. The CDR3 protein is CASTSGYTEAFF. In DNA form, the CDR3 reads TGTGCCAGTACCTCAGGGTACACTGAAGCTTTCTTT.

The chain combines TRBV7-8 with TRBJ2-2; D is perhaps TRBD1 or TRBD2 (5 bases each). Germline V gene data show CDR1 as SGHVS and CDR2 as FQNEAQ. The CDR3 consists of 14 residues. Trimming shortened V by 2 bases and J by 6 bases, and 10 bases separated the two germline ends. In nucleotides, the CDR3 is TGTGCCAGCAGCTTAAGTGGGACCCCCGGGGAGCTGTTTTTT. This encodes CASSLSGTPGELFF.

A few counts support this clonotype. This chain uses TRBV5-1 with TRBJ2-3; TRBD2 matches at 8 bases. The V gene's germline CDR1 is SGHRS and CDR2 YFSETQ. The CDR3 runs 15 residues. V was pared by 4 bases and J by 2 bases, with 6 bases of the junction left unmatched. Here the CDR3 DNA reads TGCGCCAGCAGCCAAGCGGGGGTGCTCACAGATACGCAGTATTTT. It translates to CASSQAGVLTDTQYF.